This paragraph reports one T cell receptor beta chain. The clone's antigen remains unknown. No qualities accompany the bases; no much larger clone lies one base away. These data belong to a study of cytomegalovirus exposure and HLA in healthy donors (TCRdb year 2017). The study in broad terms: In an earlier analysis of several hundred of the donors, 250 to 350 Gb of sequence data and 120 million or so unique TCR beta sequences from some 170 million T cells were reported. An early release that covered several hundred HLA-typed donors contained around 300 gigabases of sequencing data and approximately 85 million unique TCR sequences. Of the roughly 400 genotyped donors, 81% fell in the genetic ancestry cluster associated with self-reported Caucasian donors. The study aimed to test whether cataloging public T cell receptors could reveal signatures of past pathogen exposure. The study used immunosequencing to profile the T cell repertoires of several hundred subjects and linked those repertoires to cytomegalovirus serostatus. In addition to the first cohort of roughly 670 subjects, a separate validation cohort of over 90 different subjects was used. The study combined high-throughput TCR immunosequencing, statistical association of individual TCRs with disease status, and machine learning to predict cytomegalovirus infection status. In a later analysis, previously published TCR beta repertoires from 500 to 750 donors were re-analyzed and high-resolution HLA genotyping was added so that TCR occurrence patterns could be studied. The later analysis used no new phenotypic data to find candidate immune exposures, relying instead on TCR beta sequences and their occurrence across donors. In an earlier analysis of 500 to 650 of the donors, high-throughput TCR beta sequencing was used to judge whether each TCR beta V gene segment behaved as functional or pseudogenic. Donor age, sex, ethnicity and CMV serostatus were compiled together with the repertoire data. A later genetic analysis used genome-wide SNP genotypes for about three fifths of the 666 donors, treating that subset as a discovery cohort. All discovery cohort repertoires had been generated using a single sequencing platform. HLA typing covered class I and class II loci at four-digit resolution. Typing coverage varied by locus: about 629-630 donors for A, B, C, DRB1 and DQB1; some 520 for DQA1; more than 600 for DPA1; around 490 for DPB1. Because of strong linkage in the cohort, roughly five DR-DQ haplotypes were treated as single units for association and clustering. Among roughly 400 genotyped donors of the cohort, an average of around 250,000 unique TCR beta nucleotide sequences was sequenced per donor, of which 15% to 20% were non-productive.

The CDR3 measures 15 amino acids from cysteine to phenylalanine. Here the CDR3 DNA is all that survives: 45 bases in frame from base 1. CDR1 is given as SGHRS and CDR2 as YFSETQ, both from the germline V gene. V was cut back by 8 bases and J by 3 bases, leaving a gap of 21 bases between them. To prepare the library, the immunoSEQ multiplex PCR assay was applied. A mixture of 60 forward primers for TCR Vbeta segments and 13 reverse primers for TCR Jbeta segments was used in the multiplex PCR. The CDR3 region of rearranged TCR beta genes was amplified from genomic DNA with a multiplex PCR assay. The amplified TCR beta libraries were sequenced on the Illumina HiSeq System as 87-base-pair reads. The original pipeline was this. In a later analysis, tens of millions of unique TCR beta chains were counted across the 666 repertoires, and around 10 million of these chains were shared by at least two donors. Raw reads were error-corrected and collapsed into unique sequences by a nearest-neighbor algorithm in which closely related sequences were merged to remove PCR and sequencing errors. Alignment of CDR3 sequences to IMGT reference sequences was used to assign V, D and J gene segments. For a sequence to be retained, at least a six-nucleotide match to both a V gene segment and a J gene segment was required. Rearrangements were called productive when the CDR3 lacked stop codons and stayed in frame with V and J; all others were non-productive. CDR3 was defined according to IMGT convention as the region running from the second conserved V-encoded cysteine to the conserved J-encoded phenylalanine. Sequences without an unambiguous match to a single V gene segment were excluded from the earlier analysis of about 640 of the donors. In an earlier analysis of several hundred of the donors, V segments were called functional above 56.7% productive rearrangements and were called segregating when the between-donor standard deviation exceeded 5%. A statistical classification framework was developed to diagnose cytomegalovirus status using the catalog of TCR beta chain sequences. A later analysis assigned V and J genes by comparing TCR nucleotide sequences with IMGT/GENE-DB human TR gene sequences. In a later analysis, CDR3 sequences and most-parsimonious VDJ recombination scenarios were assigned using the TCRdist pipeline. In a later analysis, every TCR beta chain was defined by the combination of its CDR3 amino acid sequence and its V-gene family, and reads without a unique V-gene family were dropped. In a later analysis, several hundred highly shared, low-generation-probability nucleotide sequences were removed to address suspected cross-contamination and a sequencing artifact. A later analysis calculated a clonal expansion index for each public chain from normalized within-repertoire ranks of inferred template counts. Generation probabilities in a later analysis came from a VDJ recombination model fitted to out-of-frame rearrangements, and those results were checked against IGoR. A later analysis scored TCR-TCR, TCR-HLA and TCR-CMV co-occurrence with hypergeometric tests, applying a repertoire-size bias correction to TCR pairs. False discovery rates were estimated in a later analysis by permuting HLA or CMV assignments 20 times. A later analysis grouped co-occurring TCRs with DBSCAN, adding TCRdist sequence similarity when clustering within HLA-allele-positive subsets. For co-occurrence clustering, repertoires with fewer than 30,000 or more than 120,000 public chains were excluded, along with four to six repertoires with anomalous nucleotide sharing. Not all clones reach the TCRdb copy of this immuneACCESS table, which keeps in-frame sequences only. Checked studies attribute under half of the gap to unresolved V genes and leave the rest unexplained. V and J calls and clone size are copied from that table; D and trimming were computed from the DNA. The sample data list approximately 140,000 clones, and 78% of these were observed just once. In total, the top ten clones hold approximately 2.8% of the sample.

Results the study describes overall, beyond this receptor: Strong co-occurrence of HLA alleles, especially DR and DQ, made assigning TCR associations to individual alleles difficult. A later analysis associated approximately 17,000 TCR beta sequences with specific HLA alleles at a false discovery rate of 0.05. A cluster of highly shared sequence variants was judged likely to represent a technical artifact of the sequencing pipeline. In a later analysis, HLA-associated TCR beta chains were found to be more clonally expanded and to have lower generation probabilities than equally common non-associated chains. In an earlier analysis of approximately 590 of the donors, most TCR beta V segments appeared in productive rearrangements about 87% or about 30% of the time, broadly matching IMGT annotations. Immune exposure information for the cohort was limited to CMV serostatus. HLA typing was unavailable for some donors at each locus, so association tests used only the typed subset. Linkage disequilibrium might explain the correlated functional status among segregating V segments, but an unknown experimental factor could not be ruled out. A later genetic analysis reported fewer N-insertions in productive TCRs among donors in an Asian-associated ancestry cluster than the roughly 620-donor mean. In a later analysis, several top co-occurrence clusters were reported to appear linked to parvovirus B19, influenza, CMV and Epstein-Barr virus. A later genetic analysis associated a missense DCLRE1C variant with V-gene and J-gene trimming of TCR beta chains, and an independent cohort replicated the association. Because counts were too low, around 17 rarely observed V segments, including chromosome 9 orphons, were left out of the earlier analysis of 587 of the donors. Because the 87-base-pair reads could not distinguish some IMGT-functional V segments, including TRBV6-2 and TRBV6-3, those segments were excluded. Presence/absence analyses assumed roughly uniform sequencing depth across donors, an assumption that may not hold. Most CMV-associated TCR beta chains appeared to be HLA-restricted in a later analysis, and the HLA associations seemed to be driven largely by CMV exposure. In vitro tests confirmed that a few of the cytomegalovirus-associated TCR beta chains recognize cytomegalovirus antigens. According to a later analysis, TCR association rates differed among HLA loci, with DRB1 alleles showing the most associated TCRs and HLA-C alleles showing the fewest. Across donors, most TCR sequences were observed very rarely, whereas some public TCRs were present in many individuals. It was suggested by the authors that the approach could potentially be generalized to other disease states and immunological phenotypes. The classifier was reported to diagnose cytomegalovirus status with high specificity and sensitivity in both the original cohort and the validation cohort. In the study, some 160 TCR beta chains were listed as associated with cytomegalovirus. The cohort was sequenced for TCR beta chains only, and without alpha or paired-chain data the features that could be detected were limited. A further reported finding was that TCR beta sequences accurately predicted the HLA-A and HLA-B alleles for most subjects in the first cohort.

The cohort comprised some 700 healthy bone marrow donors. All cohort members were sampled while nominally healthy, although unrecorded immune exposures were likely present. The donor tested CMV seronegative and was one of the 352 seronegative cohort members. A peripheral blood sample was provided by each donor, and peripheral blood mononuclear cells were used for TCR beta sequencing. Genomic DNA extraction from the blood cell samples was performed with the Qiagen DNeasy Blood Extraction Kit. The chain couples TRBV5-1 to TRBJ2-7; TRBD2 is a weak D gene call, 6 bases matching. This TCR derives from a male donor in good health and CMV-seronegative. The sequencing sample was made of PBMCs. The CDR3 has the sequence CASTRDSALGYEQYF. The DNA is as follows: TGCGCCAGTACCCGGGACTCAGCGTTAGGCTACGAGCAGTACTTC.